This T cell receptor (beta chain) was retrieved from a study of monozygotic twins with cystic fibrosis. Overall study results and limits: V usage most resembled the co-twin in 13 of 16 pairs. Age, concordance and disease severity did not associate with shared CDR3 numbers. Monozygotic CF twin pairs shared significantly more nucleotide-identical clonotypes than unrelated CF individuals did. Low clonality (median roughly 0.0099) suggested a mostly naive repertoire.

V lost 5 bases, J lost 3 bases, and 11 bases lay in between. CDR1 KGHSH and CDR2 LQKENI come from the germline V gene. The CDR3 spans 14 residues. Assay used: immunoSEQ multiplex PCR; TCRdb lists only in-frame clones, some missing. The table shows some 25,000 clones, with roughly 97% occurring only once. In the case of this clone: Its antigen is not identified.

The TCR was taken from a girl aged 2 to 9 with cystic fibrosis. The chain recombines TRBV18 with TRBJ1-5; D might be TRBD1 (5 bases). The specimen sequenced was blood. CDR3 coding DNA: TGTGCCAGCTCAACCGCAGGGTCCAATCAGCCCCAGCATTTT. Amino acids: CASSTAGSNQPQHF.